One and the same sample provided the 8 T cell receptor beta chains below, sequenced in a study of shared clonotypes between healthy human individuals. TCRdb's table, derived via immunoSEQ multiplex PCR, lists solely in-frame clones and lacks some. The top ten clones hold more than 1.5% of a sample with about 2.1 million clones, about 92% of them seen once. Positive CCR7 selection of CD45RO-negative cells yielded the naive CD8 cells, and terminally differentiated effector memory CD45RA+ cells were excluded. Sequenced input: naive CD8+ T cells from PBMCs. These receptors were collected from a young man in good health. Some clones in this sample may be carry-over from other donors' samples.

The chain combines TRBV28 with TRBJ1-1; TRBD1 aligns across 9 bases. Germline trimming cut 3 bases from V and 6 bases from J; bases unmatched to any gene: 8. This CDR3 contains 15 residues. The germline gives CDR1 MDHEN, CDR2 SYDVKM. The CDR3 bases are TGTGCCAGCAGTTTTTTGCGGGACAGGGTGGCTGAAGCTTTCTTT. This encodes CASSFLRDRVAEAFF.

This sequence joins TRBV19 and TRBJ1-1; D might be TRBD1 (6 bases). CDR1 and CDR2 (germline): LNHDA, SQIVND (reference sequence). V shed 5 bases and J shed 0 bases, with 16 bases lying between them. The CDR3 spans 16 residues. This chain's CDR3 is CASSPPRTELNTEAFF. CDR3 coding DNA: TGTGCCAGTAGTCCCCCGAGGACAGAATTGAACACTGAAGCTTTCTTT.

V is TRBV4-2 and J is TRBJ2-7; 8 bases are a match to TRBD2. Germline-derived CDR1 and CDR2 are LGHNA and YNFKEQ. The CDR3 is 14 amino acids. V lost 6 bases to trimming and J lost 6 bases; unmatched junction nucleotides: 10. CDR3 coding DNA: TGTGCCAGCAGTCGGGGACTAGAAATTACCGAGCAGTACTTC. It yields the protein CASSRGLEITEQYF.

The chain recombines TRBV18 with TRBJ1-1; D is unclear. CDR1 and CDR2 (germline): KGHSH, LQKENI. The CDR3 covers 14 residues. V was clipped by 3 bases and J by 4 bases, with 12 bases between them. The CDR3: CASSPGRAFTEAFF. The CDR3 coding sequence is TGTGCCAGCTCACCGGGGAGGGCTTTCACTGAAGCTTTCTTT.

The V and J genes are TRBV4-1 and TRBJ1-1; 8 bases are a match to TRBD1. V lost 1 base and J lost 5; bases outside the gene matches: 6. Germline V gene sequence: CDR1 MGHRA, CDR2 YSYEKL. CDR3 length: 15 amino acids. CDR3 loop: CASSQVGRGRTEAFF. Here the CDR3 DNA reads TGCGCCAGCAGCCAAGTTGGCAGGGGGCGGACTGAAGCTTTCTTT.

The chain is built from TRBV6-5 and TRBJ2-7, with D unclear. The germline CDR1 and CDR2 sequences are MNHEY and SVGAGI. Between the trimmed V and J ends, which lost 8 bases and 4 bases, there was a span of 6 bases. CDR3 length: 10 residues. CDR3 sequence (DNA): TGTGCCAGCGGGGAATACGAGCAGTACTTC. Translation: CASGEYEQYF.

The chain uses TRBV10-3 and TRBJ2-1; 13 positions match TRBD2. V trimming: 1 base; J trimming: 6 bases; junction bases outside the gene matches: 3. Germline CDR1 ENHRY, CDR2 SYGVKD. The CDR3 is 16 amino acids. The DNA for the CDR3 is TGTGCCATCAGTGAGTTACTAGCGGGAGGGGCCAATGAGCAGTTCTTC. This encodes CAISELLAGGANEQFF.

The V gene is TRBV5-4, the J gene TRBJ2-5; 8 bases line up with TRBD1. This CDR3 has 15 residues. Trimming at V came to 4 bases and at J to 5 bases, leaving 10 bases not matched to a gene. Germline values: CDR1 SGHNT, CDR2 YYREEE (reference sequence). Here the CDR3 DNA reads TGTGCCAGCAGCCCCCAGGGGGCCGATGGGGAGACCCAGTACTTC. As protein: CASSPQGADGETQYF. Complete variable domain (other parts from reference TRBV5-4 and TRBJ2-5): ETGVTQSPTHLIKTRGQQVTLRCSSQSGHNTVSWYQQALGQGPQFIFQYYREEENGRGNFPPRFSGLQFPNYSSELNVNALELDDSALYLCASSPQGADGETQYFGPGTRLLVL.